The present T cell receptor beta chain was sequenced within a study of blood T cell repertoires in COVID-19. Study-level information: Material from acute and convalescent COVID-19 was sourced from the United States, Italy and Spain.

In Seattle, patients joined the study during active infection and were tracked longitudinally. Produced via immunoSEQ multiplex PCR; TCRdb's table is partial and in-frame only. The table lists under 400,000 clones, roughly nine tenths of them singletons. The CDR3 length is 14 residues. Germline loops: CDR1 LGHNT, CDR2 FRNRAP. V dropped 6 bases and J dropped 2 bases, with 11 bases sitting between them. This receptor was identified in a woman aged 55-69 years with COVID-19, enrolled during active disease. The rearrangement joins TRBV12-5 to TRBJ1-5; possibly TRBD1 for D (5 bases). Sequenced sample: peripheral blood. The CDR3, as DNA: TGTGCTAGTGGCCTACAAGGGGGCAATCAGCCCCAGCATTTT. The encoded protein is CASGLQGGNQPQHF.